Each of the 25 T cell receptor beta chains below was sequenced from the same sample in a study of CD8 T cells in Susac syndrome. When the RNA was reverse transcribed, random hexamers were used with an input of about 0.45 to 1 ug. MiXCR, applied by TCRdb to the immunoSEQ multiplex PCR reads, yields one record per CDR3 protein. The data show 100,000 or so distinct CDR3 sequences, 80% to 95% seen once. The sample was CD4+ T cells from PBMCs. The source is a human donor in good health.

The V call is TRBV11-2, the J call TRBJ2-7; D possibly corresponds to TRBD1 (6 bases). Deletions cut 5 bases from V and 2 bases from J, with 13 bases between. This CDR3 spans 14 amino acids. Germline CDR1 reads SGHAT; CDR2 reads FQNNGV. The CDR3 DNA sequence: TGTGCCAGCAGCCCTCTAACAGGGACCTACGAGCAGTACTTC. Translated: CASSPLTGTYEQYF.

The J gene is TRBJ2-1, the V gene TRBV6-5; 7 bases match TRBD2. This CDR3 has 20 amino acids. Trimming at V came to 0 bases and at J to 2 bases, leaving 16 bases not matched to a gene. CDR1 and CDR2 from the germline V gene are MNHEY and SVGAGI. Here the CDR3 reads CASSYSGRRGPSGPYNEQFF. DNA for the CDR3: TGTGCCAGCAGTTACTCAGGGCGGAGAGGACCTAGCGGACCCTACAATGAGCAGTTCTTC.

V is TRBV15 and J is TRBJ2-5; 10 nucleotides agree with TRBD1. The V gene's germline CDR1 is LNHNV and CDR2 YYDKDF (reference sequence). CDR3 length: 14 amino acids. The junction had 6 bases not matched to a gene; V was cut back by 5 bases and J by 6 bases. The CDR3 DNA sequence: TGTGCCACCAGCTTCCGACAGGGGGCAAAGACCCAGTACTTC. It yields the protein CATSFRQGAKTQYF. Full variable domain (missing parts from reference TRBV15 and TRBJ2-5): DAMVIQNPRYQVTQFGKPVTLSCSQTLNHNVMYWYQQKSSQAPKLLFHYYDKDFNNEADTPDNFQSRRPNTSFCFLDIRSPGLGDTAMYLCATSFRQGAKTQYFGPGTRLLVL.

The chain uses TRBV7-2 and TRBJ2-2; maybe TRBD2 (5 bases). V was clipped by 8 bases and J by 6 bases, with 13 bases between them. The CDR3 totals 13 residues. CDR1 is SGHTA, CDR2 FQGNSA, per germline. The CDR3 spells CASGRWESGELFF. CDR3 DNA: TGTGCCAGCGGTCGGTGGGAGTCCGGGGAGCTGTTTTTT. Filled out from reference TRBV7-2 and TRBJ2-2, the complete variable domain reads GAGVSQSPSNKVTEKGKDVELRCDPISGHTALYWYRQSLGQGLEFLIYFQGNSAPDKSGLPSDRFSAERTGGSVSTLTIQRTQQEDSAVYLCASGRWESGELFFGEGSRLTVL.

On this clonotype itself: One end of the junction is discordant with germline, which a read error may explain. This chain connects TRBV20-1 to TRBJ1-3, with 10 bases that match TRBD1. Germline V gives CDR1 DFQATT, CDR2 SNEGSKA (reference sequence). The CDR3 runs to 17 residues. CDR3 bases: TGCAGTGCGAGAGGTTCCGGGACAGGGGTTCGTGGAAACACCATATATTTT. The encoded protein is CSARGSGTGVRGNTIYF.

The chain combines TRBV7-3 with TRBJ2-3; TRBD1 matches at 10 bases. The junction had 8 bases not matched to a gene; V was cut back by 5 bases and J by 6 bases. Germline loops: CDR1 SGHTA, CDR2 FQGTGA. The CDR3 totals 15 residues. The CDR3 loop is CASSKRQGAGDTQYF. The CDR3 DNA is TGTGCCAGCAGCAAAAGACAGGGGGCCGGGGATACGCAGTATTTT. Looking up the rest from reference TRBV7-3 and TRBJ2-3 gives the full variable domain: GAGVSQTPSNKVTEKGKYVELRCDPISGHTALYWYRQSLGQGPEFLIYFQGTGAADDSGLPNDRFFAVRPEGSVSTLKIQRTERGDSAVYLCASSKRQGAGDTQYFGPGTRLTVL.

The J gene is TRBJ2-7, the V gene TRBV6-2 or TRBV6-3; 9 nucleotides line up with TRBD1. The germline CDR1 and CDR2 sequences are MNHEY and SVGEGT. V shed 4 bases, J shed 6 bases, and the junction held 10 bases outside the gene matches. CDR3 length: 15 amino acids. The CDR3 DNA reads TGTGCCAGCAGTTCGCAACGGGACAGGGTTGCCGAGCAGTACTTC. Encoded protein: CASSSQRDRVAEQYF.

This chain uses TRBV6-5 with TRBJ2-5, with D perhaps matching TRBD2 (5 bases). Germline V gives CDR1 MNHEY, CDR2 SVGAGI. The CDR3 has 14 residues. The germline V and J ends were trimmed by 2 bases and 0 bases, with 7 bases remaining between them. The CDR3 bases are TGTGCCAGCAGTTACCGAGCGGACCAAGAGACCCAGTACTTC. Translation gives CASSYRADQETQYF.

This chain uses TRBV7-8 with TRBJ2-5; D is perhaps TRBD1 (6 bases). The V end lost 5 bases, the J end lost 2 bases, and 24 bases lay between the germline ends. Per germline, CDR1 SGHVS and CDR2 FQNEAQ. CDR3 length: 18 amino acids. The CDR3 loop is CASSEPAGARDVQETQYF. CDR3 in DNA: TGTGCCAGCAGCGAGCCCGCAGGGGCTAGGGACGTTCAAGAGACCCAGTACTTC.

J is TRBJ2-7 and V is TRBV5-1; 9 bases are a match to TRBD1. Trimming took 5 bases from V and 4 from J; bases not matched to a gene: 10. CDR1 is SGHRS and CDR2 is YFSETQ in the germline V gene. The CDR3 totals 15 residues. CDR3 bases: TGCGCCAGCAGTTATCTCGGGACAGGGACGTACGAGCAGTACTTC. As protein: CASSYLGTGTYEQYF.

V gene TRBV7-6 combines with J gene TRBJ2-1; 11 bases align to TRBD1. Germline V gives CDR1 SGHVS, CDR2 FNYEAQ. This CDR3 comprises 15 residues. Unmatched junction bases numbered 5, after V lost 5 bases and J lost 5 bases. In DNA, the CDR3 is TGTGCCAGCAGCGGGGGGACAGGGGGTCACAATGAGCAGTTCTTC. This translates into CASSGGTGGHNEQFF.

CDR3 protein: CASSLDPGETEAFF. The CDR3, as DNA: TGTGCCAGCAGCTTGGATCCGGGAGAGACTGAAGCTTTCTTT. The rearrangement uses TRBV5-4 and TRBJ1-1; D gene unclear. This CDR3 is 14 amino acids long. Germline values: CDR1 SGHNT, CDR2 YYREEE (reference sequence). V was shortened by 0 bases and J by 5 bases, with 11 bases between the two germline ends.

The chain employs TRBV29-1 and TRBJ1-1, with a tentative D call TRBD1 (6 bases). Trimming removed 4 bases at V and 0 bases at J, with 12 bases between. Germline CDR1 and CDR2: SQVTM and ANQGSEA. This CDR3 contains 14 residues. CDR3 nucleotide sequence: TGCAGCGTTGGACCGGGGGCTCTGAACACTGAAGCTTTCTTT. Protein: CSVGPGALNTEAFF.

CDR3 DNA: TGTGCCAGTTCAAGACTAGCCCAAGAGACCCAGTACTTC. Encoded protein: CASSRLAQETQYF. This sequence joins TRBV14 and TRBJ2-5; 7 bases map to TRBD2. Trimming cost V 9 bases and J 1 base; bases outside gene matches: 5. The CDR3 length is 13 residues. Germline CDR1 SGHDN, CDR2 FVKESK.

J is TRBJ1-1 and V is TRBV5-4; D gene uncertain. This CDR3 is built from 12 residues. The germline V and J ends were trimmed by 4 bases and 2 bases, with 6 bases remaining between them. Germline CDR1 is SGHNT and CDR2 is YYREEE (reference sequence). This CDR3 reads CASSHRNTEAFF. DNA of the CDR3: TGTGCCAGCAGCCATAGAAACACTGAAGCTTTCTTT.

The chain couples TRBV7-2 to TRBJ1-1; no clear D. The CDR3 has 13 residues. CDR1 and CDR2 (germline): SGHTA, FQGNSA. Deletions cut 1 base from V and 10 bases from J, with 13 bases between. CDR3 region: CASSLEQATRAFF. The DNA for the CDR3 is TGTGCCAGCAGCTTAGAACAAGCGACCCGAGCTTTCTTT.

The genes are TRBV3-1 and TRBJ2-3, with TRBD2 matching 8 bases. V lost 4 bases, J lost 3 bases, and 12 bases stayed unmatched. CDR3 length equals 17 residues. Germline V gene lookup returns CDR1 LGHDT and CDR2 YNNKEL (reference sequence). CDR3 in amino acids: CASSPQEAGVRTDTQYF. Here the CDR3 DNA reads TGTGCCAGCAGCCCTCAGGAAGCGGGAGTCAGGACAGATACGCAGTATTTT.

This clonotype showed up just once. The gene calls are TRBV12-3 or TRBV12-4 and TRBJ1-2; maybe TRBD1 (5 bases). This CDR3 spans 11 amino acids. The V gene lost 4 bases and the J gene lost 8 bases, with 8 bases spanning the gap. CDR3 coding DNA: TGTGCCAGCAGTTCAGGGAGCGGCTACACCTTC. Residues: CASSSGSGYTF.

The sample holds one count of this clonotype. The CDR3 nucleotides read TGTGCCAGCAGCTTGGAGGGCTGGGGAAGGGAAACCTACGAGCAGTACTTC. Protein: CASSLEGWGRETYEQYF. V is TRBV5-8 and J is TRBJ2-7; D not resolved. The CDR3 extends over 17 amino acids. The germline V and J ends were trimmed by 0 bases and 2 bases, with 18 bases remaining between them. CDR1 is SGHTS and CDR2 is YDEGEE in the germline V gene.

The chain has TRBV19 and TRBJ1-2; 7 bases line up with TRBD1. The V segment lost 0 bases and the J segment 7 bases; nucleotides outside the gene matches: 5. This CDR3 region has 14 residues. Germline CDR1 and CDR2: LNHDA and SQIVND (reference sequence). CDR3 region: CASSIEKQGSGYTF. The CDR3 DNA reads TGTGCCAGTAGTATAGAGAAACAGGGGTCTGGCTACACCTTC.

This sequence joins TRBV19 and TRBJ2-1; the match to TRBD2 covers 8 bases. V gave up 4 bases and J gave up 2 bases; unmatched junction bases: 4. The CDR3 length is 15 residues. The germline CDR1 and CDR2 sequences are LNHDA and SQIVND (reference sequence). The CDR3 sequence is CASSRAGGAYNEQFF. The CDR3 nucleotides are TGTGCCAGTAGTAGGGCCGGGGGGGCCTACAATGAGCAGTTCTTC.

The chain employs TRBV3-1 and TRBJ2-1; no reliable D call. V gave up 4 bases and J gave up 6 bases, with 13 bases separating them. Looked up from germline, CDR1 is LGHDT and CDR2 is YNNKEL (reference sequence). The CDR3 covers 14 residues. The CDR3 coding sequence is TGTGCCAGCAGCCCGTACCTCGAGCGCAATGAGCAGTTCTTC. This codes for CASSPYLERNEQFF.

This chain uses TRBV4-3 with TRBJ2-5; 7 positions match TRBD1. Germline values: CDR1 LGHNA, CDR2 YSLEER. The CDR3 is made up of 16 amino acids. The ends lost 0 bases at V and 0 bases at J; junction bases unmatched: 4. The CDR3 DNA sequence: TGCGCCAGCAGCCAAGACGTGACAGGGTACCAAGAGACCCAGTACTTC. It translates to CASSQDVTGYQETQYF.

The chain combines TRBV20-1 with TRBJ2-7, with 8 bases fitting TRBD1. The CDR3 length is 14 residues. Germline values: CDR1 DFQATT, CDR2 SNEGSKA (reference sequence). This CDR3 is CSPGSRTGLHEQYF. The CDR3 DNA follows: TGCAGCCCCGGGTCGAGGACAGGGCTCCACGAGCAGTACTTC.

The chain links TRBV19 to TRBJ2-1, with D perhaps matching TRBD2 (6 bases). The V end lost 4 bases, the J end lost 0 bases, and 10 bases lay between the germline ends. CDR1 LNHDA and CDR2 SQIVND come from the germline V gene (reference sequence). The CDR3 runs 15 residues. In nucleotides, the CDR3 is TGTGCCAGTAGTAACCACGGGAGCTCCTACAATGAGCAGTTCTTC. Translation gives CASSNHGSSYNEQFF.